This T cell receptor (beta chain) was profiled in a study of blood T cells in healthy people across ages. Together with a sample-barcoded 5' primer, a J-beta primer mix was included in a second PCR lasting about 6 to 11 cycles. TCRdb re-called the 5' RACE reads with MiXCR, one entry per CDR3 protein. The profile covers fewer than 800,000 distinct CDR3 sequences, with over 20% appearing a single time and approximately 3.6% taken by the ten largest. Germline V gene lookup returns CDR1 DFQATT and CDR2 SNEGSKA (reference sequence). This CDR3 region has 13 residues. A note on this clonotype: One end of the junction is discordant with germline, which a read error may explain.

The clonotype was recovered from a man in his 70s in good health. The material sequenced was blood. V usage is TRBV20-1 and J usage is TRBJ1-4; perhaps TRBD1 as D (5 bases). Here the CDR3 reads CSARRAAGENLFF. The CDR3 nucleotides read TGCAGTGCTCGCAGGGCTGCAGGTGAAAATCTGTTTTTT.